These 9 T cell receptor beta chains were all obtained from the same sample, sequenced in a study of long-term antiretroviral therapy in people with HIV. An immunoSEQ assay, version v3.0, was performed at survey level. The repertoire was sequenced with immunoSEQ multiplex PCR; TCRdb's copy has only in-frame clones and lacks some. The table includes about 18,000 clones, about 82% detected once. Sequenced material: unsorted PBMCs, taken 0.6 years after starting antiretroviral therapy. These receptors originate from a woman between 18 and 29 years old with HIV.

This clone was detected once. The chain joins TRBV11-2 to TRBJ1-1; D uncertain. The germline V gene encodes CDR1 SGHAT and CDR2 FQNNGV. V lost 0 bases and J 1 base, leaving 9 bases between the germline ends. The CDR3 runs 15 residues. The CDR3 coding sequence is TGTGCCAGCAGCTTAGAGTCAGTGCAGAACACTGAAGCTTTCTTT. Translated: CASSLESVQNTEAFF.

V is TRBV29-1 and J is TRBJ2-5; TRBD1 aligns across 7 bases. Trimming took 3 bases from V and 2 from J; bases not matched to a gene: 9. This CDR3 comprises 15 residues. Germline loops: CDR1 SQVTM, CDR2 ANQGSEA. In nucleotides, the CDR3 is TGCAGCGTTGAGAGGGGGCGGTACCATCAAGAGACCCAGTACTTC. It encodes CSVERGRYHQETQYF.

The chain links TRBV29-1 to TRBJ2-1; 8 bases fit TRBD1. The germline V gene has CDR1 SQVTM and CDR2 ANQGSEA. V lost 6 bases and J lost 7; bases outside the gene matches: 8. The CDR3 has 13 amino acids. The CDR3 nucleotides read TGCAGCGTGGGGACAGGACTAACAAATGAGCAGTTCTTC. Translation gives CSVGTGLTNEQFF.

The chain has TRBV9 and TRBJ1-1, with D unresolved. CDR3 length: 16 amino acids. Trimming shortened V by 0 bases and J by 2 bases, and 14 bases separated the two germline ends. Germline V gene data show CDR1 as SGDLS and CDR2 as YYNGEE. The CDR3 DNA follows: TGTGCCAGCAGCGTAGGATGGCGGGCAGGAAACACTGAAGCTTTCTTT. Its translation: CASSVGWRAGNTEAFF. The variable domain in full, with the rest retrieved from reference TRBV9 and TRBJ1-1, is DSGVTQTPKHLITATGQRVTLRCSPRSGDLSVYWYQQSLDQGLQFLIQYYNGEERAKGNILERFSAQQFPDLHSELNLSSLELGDSALYFCASSVGWRAGNTEAFFGQGTRLTVV.

This clone was observed a single time. The chain couples TRBV7-2 to TRBJ1-6, with a tentative D call TRBD1 (5 bases). The CDR3 length is 12 residues. Deletions cut 6 bases from V and 10 bases from J, with 10 bases between. Germline V gene sequence: CDR1 SGHTA, CDR2 FQGNSA. CDR3 protein: CASRRGESPLHF. The CDR3 nucleotides are TGTGCCAGCAGAAGGGGTGAGTCACCCCTCCACTTT.

This chain joins TRBV4-2 and TRBJ1-2, with D hard to call. The CDR3 contains 15 residues. Deletions cut 2 bases from V and 2 bases from J, with 12 bases between. The germline gives CDR1 LGHNA, CDR2 YNFKEQ. As DNA, the CDR3 is TGTGCCAGCAGCCAACCCGCGGGATCCAACTATGGCTACACCTTC. Translating gives CASSQPAGSNYGYTF.

The CDR3 region has the DNA TGTGCCATAAAAGACAGGAACACTGAAGCTTTCTTT. Translated: CAIKDRNTEAFF. The rearrangement links TRBV10-3 to TRBJ1-1; tentative D call: TRBD1 (5 bases). The CDR3 length is 12 residues. The germline CDR1 and CDR2 sequences are ENHRY and SYGVKD. V was shortened by 9 bases and J by 1 base, with 9 bases between the two germline ends.

The V gene is TRBV7-2, the J gene TRBJ1-2; the match to TRBD1 covers 10 bases. Germline V gives CDR1 SGHTA, CDR2 FQGNSA. The CDR3 runs to 17 residues. With V trimmed by 5 bases and J by 4 bases, 13 bases remained unmatched. The CDR3 sequence: CASSRNSGTGDGYGYTF. CDR3 coding DNA: TGTGCCAGCAGCCGTAATAGCGGGACAGGGGATGGCTATGGCTACACCTTC.

V gene TRBV7-8 combines with J gene TRBJ2-4; D gene uncertain. Germline CDR1 SGHVS, CDR2 FQNEAQ. V was trimmed by 5 bases and J by 0 bases, leaving 20 bases between them. This CDR3 spans 18 amino acids. The CDR3 region has the DNA TGTGCCAGCAGCCCACGGGTCCTTTATACAGAAGCCAAAAACATTCAGTACTTC. Encoded protein: CASSPRVLYTEAKNIQYF.